The entry below gives a single T cell receptor beta chain sequence along with its context. Its specificity is unknown. These data belong to a study of spatial heterogeneity in lung cancer. A distinct unique molecular identifier was carried by each TCR cDNA molecule. Each CDR3 protein is one row after TCRdb ran MiXCR on the 5' RACE reads. The data hold about 20,000 distinct CDR3 sequences, with about 15% observed a single time. Notes on the study in general: Regional and ubiquitous nonsynonymous mutations were tracked by counts of regional and ubiquitous expanded TCRs, respectively. The study found that expanded intratumoral alpha and beta TCR counts tracked tumor mutation counts.

Per the germline V gene, CDR1 is SQVTM and CDR2 is ANQGSEA. The CDR3 contains 14 residues. V shed 2 bases and J shed 5 bases, with 12 bases lying between them. Indicated time point: sample taken at primary tumor resection. Without sorting, whole RNA was sequenced from tumor, nontumor lung or frozen PBMC. The receptor was isolated from a female donor with early-stage non-small cell lung cancer. The source material was lung tumor tissue, sampled at surgery. V gene TRBV29-1 combines with J gene TRBJ2-2; D is perhaps TRBD2 (6 bases). The CDR3 coding sequence is TGCAGCGTTGAATTTGGCGGGGCTACCGGGGAGCTGTTTTTT. This codes for CSVEFGGATGELFF.